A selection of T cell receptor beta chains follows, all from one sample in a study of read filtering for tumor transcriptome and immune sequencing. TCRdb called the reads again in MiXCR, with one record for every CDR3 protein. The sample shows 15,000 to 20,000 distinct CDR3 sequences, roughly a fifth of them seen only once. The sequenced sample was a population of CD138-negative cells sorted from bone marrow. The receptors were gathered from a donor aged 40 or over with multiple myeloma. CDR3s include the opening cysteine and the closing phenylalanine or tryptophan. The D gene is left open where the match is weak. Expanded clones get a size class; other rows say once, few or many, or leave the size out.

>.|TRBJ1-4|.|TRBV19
CASSLGGGNEKLFF
TGTGCCAGCTCCCTAGGAGGGGGGAATGAAAAACTGTTTTTT
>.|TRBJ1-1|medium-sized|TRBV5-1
CASSLAGSMNTEAFF
TGCGCCAGCAGCTTGGCCGGGAGCATGAACACTGAAGCTTTCTTT
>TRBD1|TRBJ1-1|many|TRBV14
CASSPNRGDTEAFF
TGTGCCAGCAGCCCAAACAGGGGTGACACTGAAGCTTTCTTT
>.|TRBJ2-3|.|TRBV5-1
CASSLTRESTDTQYF
TGCGCCAGCAGCCTGACCCGGGAAAGCACAGATACGCAGTATTTT
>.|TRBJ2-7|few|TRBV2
CASREAGRLTYEQYF
TGTGCCAGCAGGGAAGCGGGCAGGCTAACCTACGAGCAGTACTTC
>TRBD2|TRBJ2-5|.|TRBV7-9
CASSLGLAETQYF
TGTGCCAGCAGCTTGGGACTAGCAGAGACCCAGTACTTC
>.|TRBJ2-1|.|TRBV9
CASSVNEYEQFF
TGTGCCAGCAGCGTAAACGAGTATGAGCAGTTCTTC
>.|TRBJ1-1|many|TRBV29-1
CSAQGTQNTEAFF
TGCAGCGCCCAGGGGACACAGAACACTGAAGCTTTCTTT
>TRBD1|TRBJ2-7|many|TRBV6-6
CASSYGQGRSYEQYF
TGTGCCAGCAGTTACGGACAGGGAAGGTCCTACGAGCAGTACTTC
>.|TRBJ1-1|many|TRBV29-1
CSVETRREAFF
TGCAGCGTTGAAACCCGTCGGGAGGCTTTCTTT
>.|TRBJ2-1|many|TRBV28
CASSLEDSEFF
TGTGCCAGCAGTTTGGAGGACAGCGAGTTCTTC
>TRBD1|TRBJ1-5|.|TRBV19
CASRGILQGASNQPQHF
TGTGCCAGCCGCGGGATCCTACAGGGGGCGAGCAATCAGCCCCAGCATTTT
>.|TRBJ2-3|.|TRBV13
CASTPPPAIDTQYF
TGTGCCAGCACCCCCCCCCCAGCCATCGATACGCAGTATTTT
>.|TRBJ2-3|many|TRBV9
CASSVESRPVDTQYF
TGTGCCAGCAGCGTAGAGAGTAGACCGGTGGATACGCAGTATTTT
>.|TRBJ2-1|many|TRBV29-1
CSSGTHSYNEQFF
TGCAGTTCCGGGACTCACTCCTACAATGAGCAGTTCTTC
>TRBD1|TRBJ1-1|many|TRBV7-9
CASSDTGTANTEAFF
TGTGCCAGCAGCGACACCGGGACAGCGAACACTGAAGCTTTCTTT
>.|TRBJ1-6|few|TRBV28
CASSYSGNSPLHF
TGTGCCAGCAGTTATTCGGGGAATTCACCCCTCCACTTT
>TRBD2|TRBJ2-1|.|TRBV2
CASSLPERGYNEQFF
TGTGCCAGCAGTCTTCCGGAGCGGGGATACAATGAGCAGTTCTTC
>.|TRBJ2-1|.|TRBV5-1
CASSSSALSSYNEQFF
TGCGCCAGCAGTTCTAGCGCGCTGAGCTCCTACAATGAGCAGTTCTTC
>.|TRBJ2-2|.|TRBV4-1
CASSQDLWVPTGELFF
TGCGCCAGCAGCCAAGATCTCTGGGTTCCCACCGGGGAGCTGTTTTTT
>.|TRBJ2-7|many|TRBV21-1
CASSKGVPKEGERDSYEQYF
TGTGCCAGCAGCAAGGGCGTACCAAAAGAGGGGGAGCGTGACTCCTACGAGCAGTACTTC
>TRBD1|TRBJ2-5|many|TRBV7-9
CASDRAGETQYF
TGTGCCAGCGACAGGGCAGGCGAGACCCAGTACTTC
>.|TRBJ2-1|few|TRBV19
CASRPSGSTEQFF
TGTGCCAGTAGGCCTTCGGGGAGCACTGAGCAGTTCTTC